The next 11 T cell receptor beta chains were all read from a single sample in a study of shared clonotypes between healthy human individuals. TCRdb keeps only in-frame clones here, not all; method: immunoSEQ multiplex PCR. The table lists about a million clones, about three quarters of them singletons. The sample was memory CD4+ T cells sorted from blood. The subset here: CD45RA-negative fraction. Receptor source: a man between 18 and 35 years old in good health.

The chain links TRBV6-6 to TRBJ2-3; the D is unclear. V lost 6 bases and J 1 base, leaving 11 bases between the germline ends. CDR1 and CDR2 (germline): MNHNY, SVGAGI (reference sequence). CDR3 length: 14 amino acids. CDR3 sequence reads: CASSPVSGTDTQYF. CDR3 in DNA: TGTGCCAGCAGCCCCGTAAGCGGCACAGATACGCAGTATTTT.

Turning to this clone: A junction boundary mismatches the germline segment, possibly from a read error. This chain uses TRBV7-7 with TRBJ2-5; tentative D call: TRBD1 (6 bases). The CDR3 runs to 14 residues. The V gene's germline CDR1 is SSHAT and CDR2 FNYEAQ (reference sequence). This chain's CDR3 is CASSAGAHVETQYF. The CDR3 DNA is TGTGCTAGCAGCGCAGGGGCCCATGTAGAGACCCAGTACTTC.

The V call is TRBV5-1, the J call TRBJ2-5; 14 bases are shared with TRBD2. This CDR3 is built from 16 residues. The trim removed 10 bases at V and 5 bases at J, leaving 13 bases unmatched. Germline V gene sequence: CDR1 SGHRS, CDR2 YFSETQ. Here the CDR3 reads CAGKVGTSGSRETQYF. The CDR3 DNA reads as TGCGCCGGAAAAGTTGGGACTAGCGGGAGCAGGGAGACCCAGTACTTC.

Comments on this clone: A read error likely explains this, since a far larger clone differs by one base. The V and J genes are TRBV7-9 and TRBJ2-4; 9 nucleotides agree with TRBD2. Germline lookup yields CDR1 SEHNR and CDR2 FQNEAQ (reference sequence). This CDR3 region has 15 residues. The DNA for the CDR3 is TGTGCCAGCAGCGGGAGCGGGGGGATCAAAAACATTCAGCACTTC. Translation gives CASSGSGGIKNIQHF.

This chain joins TRBV30 and TRBJ1-5; TRBD1 might be the D (5 bases). The CDR3 has 18 residues. CDR1 GTSNPN and CDR2 SVGIG come from the germline V gene (reference sequence). V was trimmed by 0 bases and J by 7 bases, leaving 25 bases between them. The CDR3 sequence is CAWSVGLRGMAADQPQHF. The CDR3 coding sequence is TGTGCCTGGAGTGTGGGGCTACGGGGCATGGCCGCGGACCAGCCCCAGCATTTT.

This clone was recorded a few times. V usage is TRBV7-8 and J usage is TRBJ2-1, with 14 bases fitting TRBD2. The germline V gene encodes CDR1 SGHVS and CDR2 FQNEAQ. J was trimmed by 6 bases and V by 1 base; bases with no gene match: 8. The CDR3 contains 18 residues. DNA for the CDR3: TGTGCCAGCAGCTTAGTGACCGGGACTAGCGGGAGAGGCAATGAGCAGTTCTTC. This codes for CASSLVTGTSGRGNEQFF.

The chain joins TRBV11-2 to TRBJ1-1; 7 bases agree with TRBD1. This CDR3 has 14 residues. The germline gives CDR1 SGHAT, CDR2 FQNNGV. V shed 5 bases and J 3 bases; nucleotides not matched to a gene: 6. CDR3 loop: CASSLITGDTEAFF. CDR3 DNA: TGTGCCAGCAGCCTGATAACAGGGGACACTGAAGCTTTCTTT.

V gene TRBV7-9 combines with J gene TRBJ1-4; D remains unclear. The CDR3 is 14 residues long. The V gene's germline CDR1 is SEHNR and CDR2 FQNEAQ (reference sequence). Trimming shortened V by 5 bases and J by 5 bases, and 12 bases separated the two germline ends. The CDR3 loop reads CASSTPGSNEKLFF. The CDR3 nucleotides are TGTGCCAGCAGCACGCCGGGGTCCAATGAAAAACTGTTTTTT.

This chain links TRBV5-4 with TRBJ2-1, with TRBD1 matching over 8 bases. V dropped 4 bases and J dropped 2; count of bases not matched to a gene: 5. Looked up from germline, CDR1 is SGHNT and CDR2 is YYREEE (reference sequence). The CDR3 is 15 residues long. The CDR3 nucleotides are TGTGCCAGCAGCCTGAAGACAGGGGCCTACAATGAGCAGTTCTTC. Protein product: CASSLKTGAYNEQFF.

V usage is TRBV5-8 and J usage is TRBJ2-5; D remains ambiguous. Per the germline V gene, CDR1 is SGHTS and CDR2 is YDEGEE. This CDR3 has 11 amino acids. V lost 2 bases to trimming and J lost 4 bases, with 3 bases between them. DNA for the CDR3: TGTGCCAGCAGCTTCGTAGAGACCCAGTACTTC. It specifies CASSFVETQYF.

This clone was seen more than once but under ten times. The chain links TRBV10-3 to TRBJ1-5; D not certain. The germline CDR1 and CDR2 sequences are ENHRY and SYGVKD. CDR3 length equals 13 residues. V lost 0 bases and J 8 bases, leaving 8 bases between the germline ends. Written as DNA, the CDR3 is TGTGCCATCAGTGAGTCTTTAGGTGAGCCCCAGCATTTT. Translated, it gives CAISESLGEPQHF.